This T cell receptor beta chain was sequenced during a study of blood T cell repertoires in COVID-19. TCRdb's copy holds only in-frame clones and misses some; the assay was immunoSEQ multiplex PCR. The top ten hold roughly 3% of the sample, which has about 130,000 clones, about 79% seen once. Germline trimming cut 1 base from V and 8 bases from J; bases unmatched to any gene: 5. The V gene's germline CDR1 is LGHDT and CDR2 YNNKEL (reference sequence). CDR3 length: 15 residues. The specimen sequenced was peripheral blood. The rearrangement joins TRBV3-1 (or the pseudogene TRBV3-2) to TRBJ2-1, with TRBD2 identical over 10 bases. The clonotype was recovered from a woman of 80 years or more with acute or convalescent COVID-19. The CDR3 sequence is CASSQVAGGPYEQFF. Here the CDR3 DNA reads TGTGCCAGCAGCCAAGTAGCGGGGGGCCCCTATGAGCAGTTCTTC.